Presented here are 20 T cell receptor beta chains from one specimen sequenced in a study of technical replicates of blood from several donors. Here immunoSEQ multiplex PCR was the method, and the copy in TCRdb shows in-frame clones only, minus some. Seen here are around 98,000 clones, approximately 96% observed once, and the top ten hold less than 0.25%. Specimen: T cells isolated from PBMCs. Receptors originate from a human donor in good health.

This chain uses TRBV7-2 with TRBJ2-3; D is unresolved. V lost 3 bases to trimming and J lost 1 base, with 11 bases between them. The length of the CDR3 is 15 residues. Germline V gene data show CDR1 as SGHTA and CDR2 as FQGNSA. The CDR3 region has the DNA TGTGCCAGCAGCTTCGTATCCGCGGGCACAGATACGCAGTATTTT. Translated, it gives CASSFVSAGTDTQYF.

The chain links TRBV30 to TRBJ2-4, with TRBD2 matching over 7 bases. The trim removed 5 bases at V and 5 bases at J, leaving 3 bases unmatched. CDR1 and CDR2 (germline): GTSNPN, SVGIG (reference sequence). The CDR3 runs to 12 residues. Here the CDR3 DNA reads TGTGCCTGGGGGGGGGATGAAAACATTCAGTACTTC. Residues: CAWGGDENIQYF. The full variable domain, in which reference TRBV30 and TRBJ2-4 provide the parts outside the CDR3, is SQTIHQWPATLVQPVGSPLSLECTVEGTSNPNLYWYRQAAGRGLQLLFYSVGIGQISSEVPQNLSASRPQDRQFILSSKKLLLSDSGFYLCAWGGDENIQYFGAGTRLSVL.

The V gene is TRBV4-2, the J gene TRBJ2-5, with 7 nucleotides matching TRBD2. The V and J ends lost 1 base and 5 bases, in that order; junction bases with no gene match: 19. Germline CDR1 and CDR2: LGHNA and YNFKEQ. The CDR3 runs to 19 residues. This CDR3 reads CASSQGVVAGLLKGETQYF. CDR3 DNA sequence: TGTGCCAGCAGCCAAGGGGTGGTAGCGGGCCTACTCAAGGGGGAGACCCAGTACTTC.

The DNA of the CDR3 is TGCAGCGTTGAGTGGGAGCGCAATGAGCAGTTCTTC. It encodes CSVEWERNEQFF. The V gene is TRBV29-1, the J gene TRBJ2-1; D is possibly TRBD2 (5 bases). Germline CDR1 SQVTM, CDR2 ANQGSEA. V lost 3 bases and J 6 bases, leaving 9 bases between the germline ends. The CDR3 covers 12 residues.

This chain uses TRBV18 with TRBJ2-1; the match to TRBD2 covers 7 bases. Germline V gene lookup returns CDR1 KGHSH and CDR2 LQKENI. The CDR3 runs 14 residues. The V gene end was trimmed by 1 base and the J gene end by 5 bases; junction bases not matched to a gene: 2. This CDR3 is CASSPRREDNEQFF. In nucleotides, the CDR3 is TGTGCCAGCTCACCACGCCGGGAGGACAATGAGCAGTTCTTC.

J is TRBJ2-5 and V is TRBV19; D is unclear. The CDR3 sequence is 15 residues long. With 1 base removed from V and 4 bases from J, the gap between germline ends came to 13 bases. CDR1 and CDR2 (germline): LNHDA, SQIVND (reference sequence). This chain's CDR3 is CASSIGSGVRETQYF. For the CDR3, the DNA is TGTGCCAGTAGTATAGGGTCAGGTGTACGAGAGACCCAGTACTTC. The entire variable domain, with the rest obtained from reference TRBV19 and TRBJ2-5, is as follows: DGGITQSPKYLFRKEGQNVTLSCEQNLNHDAMYWYRQDPGQGLRLIYYSQIVNDFQKGDIAEGYSVSREKKESFPLTVTSAQKNPTAFYLCASSIGSGVRETQYFGPGTRLLVL.

The chain carries TRBV7-8 and TRBJ2-1; 7 positions match TRBD2. Trimming at V came to 1 base and at J to 3 bases, leaving 3 bases not matched to a gene. Per the germline V gene, CDR1 is SGHVS and CDR2 is FQNEAQ. This CDR3 is built from 15 residues. CDR3 amino acids: CASSLEAGFYNEQFF. In DNA form, the CDR3 reads TGTGCCAGCAGCTTAGAAGCGGGGTTCTACAATGAGCAGTTCTTC. Supplemented by reference TRBV7-8 and TRBJ2-1, the full variable domain reads GAGVSQSPRYKVAKRGQDVALRCDPISGHVSLFWYQQALGQGPEFLTYFQNEAQLDKSGLPSDRFFAERPEGSVSTLKIQRTQQEDSAVYLCASSLEAGFYNEQFFGPGTRLTVL.

The chain carries TRBV6-5 and TRBJ1-2; D is possibly TRBD1 (5 bases). Trimming shortened V by 2 bases and J by 4 bases, and 8 bases separated the two germline ends. The CDR3 spans 13 residues. CDR1 and CDR2 (germline): MNHEY, SVGAGI. The CDR3 bases are TGTGCCAGCAGTTACCAGGGCGGCTATGGCTACACCTTC. Amino acid sequence: CASSYQGGYGYTF.

This rearrangement joins TRBV5-4 to TRBJ1-4; 7 nucleotides agree with TRBD1. The CDR3 is made up of 14 amino acids. V lost 4 bases, J lost 7 bases, and 7 bases stayed unmatched. Germline values: CDR1 SGHNT, CDR2 YYREEE (reference sequence). The chain's CDR3 is CASSRQGQSEKLFF. The CDR3 bases are TGTGCCAGCAGCCGACAGGGTCAAAGTGAAAAACTGTTTTTT.

This chain joins TRBV27 and TRBJ2-3, with TRBD2 as a possible D gene (6 bases). CDR3 length: 16 residues. V lost 5 bases, J lost 0 bases, and 15 bases lay in between. Germline V gene lookup returns CDR1 MNHEY and CDR2 SMNVEV (reference sequence). The CDR3 DNA follows: TGTGCCAGCAGTCGTTACCGGGACTTTAGCACAGATACGCAGTATTTT. Its protein product is CASSRYRDFSTDTQYF.

As DNA, the CDR3 is TGTGCCAGCAGTGAAGCCCAGGACAGCCAAGAGACCCAGTACTTC. The encoded protein is CASSEAQDSQETQYF. The chain uses TRBV6-1 and TRBJ2-5; weak D call: TRBD1 (6 bases). Germline CDR1 reads MNHNS; CDR2 reads SASEGT. Trimming left V 0 bases short and J 1 base short, with 9 bases between. The CDR3 has 15 residues.

The chain is built from TRBV28 and TRBJ1-2; 7 bases match TRBD1. The CDR3 consists of 14 residues. V was clipped by 6 bases and J by 8 bases; unmatched bases: 12. Germline assignment: CDR1 MDHEN and CDR2 SYDVKM. CDR3: CASSWGQFAGGYTF. The DNA of the CDR3 is TGTGCCAGCAGCTGGGGACAGTTCGCGGGGGGCTACACCTTC.

The chain is built from TRBV15 and TRBJ2-5; TRBD2 matches 8 bases. The V segment lost 3 bases and the J segment 5 bases; nucleotides outside the gene matches: 17. The CDR3 runs 18 residues. Germline-derived CDR1 and CDR2 are LNHNV and YYDKDF (reference sequence). CDR3 protein: CATSRKGGFSGTSETQYF. CDR3 DNA sequence: TGTGCCACCAGCAGGAAAGGGGGTTTTAGCGGGACATCTGAGACCCAGTACTTC.

V usage is TRBV6-5 and J usage is TRBJ1-1; tentative D call: TRBD1 (5 bases). V lost 5 bases and J lost 6, with 16 bases in between. Germline CDR1 reads MNHEY; CDR2 reads SVGAGI. The CDR3 covers 14 residues. For the CDR3, the DNA is TGTGCCAGCAGTAAGCAGGGAGGAGGGGCTGAAGCTTTCTTT. It yields the protein CASSKQGGGAEAFF.

This clone was picked up one time. V and J are TRBV5-1 and TRBJ2-3; 10 bases agree with TRBD1. The V segment lost 3 bases and the J segment 6 bases; nucleotides outside the gene matches: 10. The CDR3 sequence is 16 residues long. The germline V gene encodes CDR1 SGHRS and CDR2 YFSETQ. CDR3 residues: CASSWEGTGAKDTQYF. CDR3 coding DNA: TGCGCCAGCAGCTGGGAGGGGACAGGGGCAAAGGATACGCAGTATTTT.

This clone was seen a single time. The gene calls are TRBV27 and TRBJ1-1, with D perhaps TRBD1 (5 bases). With 0 bases removed from V and 4 bases from J, the gap between germline ends came to 9 bases. Germline V gene data show CDR1 as MNHEY and CDR2 as SMNVEV (reference sequence). There are 14 residues in the CDR3. The CDR3 DNA is TGTGCCAGCAGTTTATCGCTAGGGGCCACTGAAGCTTTCTTT. Residues: CASSLSLGATEAFF.

This rearrangement joins TRBV2 to TRBJ1-3; D may be TRBD1 (6 bases). Germline V lookup: CDR1 SNHLY, CDR2 FYNNEI. V was pared by 6 bases and J by 0 bases, with 12 bases between. This CDR3 has 15 amino acids. CDR3 bases: TGTGCCAGCAGGACAGGCCCGAGCTCTGGAAACACCATATATTTT. This codes for CASRTGPSSGNTIYF. The variable domain in full, completed from reference TRBV2 and TRBJ1-3, reads EPEVTQTPSHQVTQMGQEVILRCVPISNHLYFYWYRQILGQKVEFLVSFYNNEISEKSEIFDDQFSVERPDGSNFTLKIRSTKLEDSAMYFCASRTGPSSGNTIYFGEGSWLTVV.

The V gene is TRBV19, the J gene TRBJ1-4, with 8 bases aligning to TRBD1. CDR3 length: 15 residues. Germline lookup yields CDR1 LNHDA and CDR2 SQIVND (reference sequence). V was clipped by 7 bases and J by 7 bases; unmatched bases: 11. CDR3 protein: CASNSGQGRSEKLFF. The CDR3 DNA reads as TGTGCCAGTAATTCCGGACAGGGAAGGAGTGAAAAACTGTTTTTT.

The V and J genes are TRBV5-1 and TRBJ2-1; 7 bases map to TRBD2. Trimming at V came to 4 bases and at J to 3 bases, leaving 13 bases not matched to a gene. This CDR3 is built from 17 residues. CDR1 is SGHRS, CDR2 YFSETQ, per germline. Here the CDR3 reads CASSQTPSGLYYNEQFF. Here the CDR3 DNA reads TGCGCCAGCAGCCAAACGCCTAGCGGCCTCTACTACAATGAGCAGTTCTTC.

The gene calls are TRBV2 and TRBJ1-5, with D tentatively TRBD1 (5 bases). Trimming pared 8 bases from V and 5 bases from J, leaving 13 bases between. The V gene's germline CDR1 is SNHLY and CDR2 FYNNEI. This CDR3 has 13 amino acids. The chain's CDR3 is CASLGGGDQPQHF. In nucleotides, the CDR3 is TGTGCCAGCTTAGGAGGAGGGGATCAGCCCCAGCATTTT.